What follows are 10 T cell receptor beta chains derived from one specimen sequenced in a study of blood T cell repertoires in COVID-19. The method was immunoSEQ multiplex PCR; TCRdb's version includes in-frame clones alone and lacks a portion of them. Among over 300,000 clones listed, roughly 89% were seen once. Material: peripheral blood. These TCRs come from a man younger than 30 with active or convalescent COVID-19.

The genes are TRBV6-5 and TRBJ1-5; D not certain. The CDR3 consists of 13 residues. Germline CDR1 is MNHEY and CDR2 is SVGAGI. Trimming cost V 4 bases and J 7 bases, with 11 bases left between them. The CDR3 DNA follows: TGTGCCAGCAGTTGGGTCTTCGGGCAGCCCCAGCATTTT. Translated: CASSWVFGQPQHF.

The chain links TRBV7-8 to TRBJ2-7; a possible D gene is TRBD1 (5 bases). The V gene's germline CDR1 is SGHVS and CDR2 FQNEAQ. With 4 bases removed from V and 7 bases from J, the gap between germline ends came to 26 bases. The CDR3 is made up of 17 amino acids. CDR3 protein: CASSYPRLGVGSREQYF. The CDR3, as DNA: TGTGCCAGCAGCTACCCGAGGTTAGGGGTTGGGTCGAGGGAGCAGTACTTC.

The chain couples TRBV7-2 to TRBJ2-7, with D possibly matching TRBD1 (6 bases). Germline values: CDR1 SGHTA, CDR2 FQGNSA. CDR3 length: 15 residues. V lost 2 bases and J 6 bases, leaving 17 bases between the germline ends. The CDR3, as DNA: TGTGCCAGCAGCTTAAAGTCAGGGGTGGGATTCGAGCAGTACTTC. It yields the protein CASSLKSGVGFEQYF.

The gene calls are TRBV6-5 and TRBJ2-2; 10 bases agree with TRBD2. V dropped 9 bases and J dropped 4; count of bases not matched to a gene: 5. CDR3 length: 14 residues. Per the germline V gene, CDR1 is MNHEY and CDR2 is SVGAGI. CDR3 sequence: CASVAGGGTGELFF. The CDR3 DNA sequence: TGTGCCAGTGTAGCGGGGGGCGGCACCGGGGAGCTGTTTTTT.

The V call is TRBV5-1, the J call TRBJ2-1, with 16 positions matching TRBD2. Germline CDR1 is SGHRS and CDR2 is YFSETQ. The length of the CDR3 is 17 residues. J was trimmed by 7 bases and V by 7 bases; bases with no gene match: 11. CDR3: CASRAGTSGGASNEQFF. Written as DNA, the CDR3 is TGCGCCAGCCGTGCCGGGACTAGCGGGGGGGCCTCTAATGAGCAGTTCTTC.

V and J are TRBV5-6 and TRBJ1-3; D remains unclear. V was trimmed by 2 bases and J by 1 base, leaving 7 bases between them. The CDR3 runs 14 residues. Germline CDR1 is SGHDT and CDR2 is YYEEEE. CDR3 in amino acids: CASSLLTSGNTIYF. As DNA, the CDR3 is TGTGCCAGCAGCTTACTGACTTCTGGAAACACCATATATTTT.

This clone was recorded once. The rearrangement links TRBV27 to TRBJ1-5; D not resolved. V dropped 2 bases and J dropped 3 bases, with 20 bases sitting between them. CDR3 length equals 18 residues. From germline, CDR1 is MNHEY and CDR2 SMNVEV (reference sequence). CDR3: CASSLRALGTRNNQPQHF. The DNA for the CDR3 is TGTGCCAGCAGTTTAAGAGCCCTAGGTACGAGGAACAATCAGCCCCAGCATTTT.

This sequence joins TRBV7-9 and TRBJ2-4, with D possibly matching TRBD2 (7 bases). V lost 7 bases and J lost 0, with 19 bases in between. The CDR3 covers 17 residues. Germline V CDR1 and CDR2: SEHNR, FQNEAQ (reference sequence). The CDR3 DNA sequence: TGTGCCAGCACCCCGATCGGGGGGCTACTAGCCAAAAACATTCAGTACTTC. Protein: CASTPIGGLLAKNIQYF.

CDR3 sequence reads: CASSSTSGSTGELFF. CDR3 nucleotide sequence: TGTGCCAGCAGCTCGACTAGCGGGAGTACCGGGGAGCTGTTTTTT. The V and J genes are TRBV6-6 and TRBJ2-2, with 12 bases fitting TRBD2. The CDR3 has 15 residues. J lost 5 bases, V lost 6 bases, and 4 bases had no gene match. Germline assignment: CDR1 MNHNY and CDR2 SVGAGI (reference sequence).

The table lists this clone with a count of one. CDR3 in DNA: TGTGCCAGCAGTGAGGAGGTGTGGAATGAAAAACTGTTTTTT. It encodes CASSEEVWNEKLFF. The chain couples TRBV2 to TRBJ1-4, with unresolved D. Looked up from germline, CDR1 is SNHLY and CDR2 is FYNNEI. The CDR3 is made up of 14 amino acids. The V end lost 3 bases, the J end lost 5 bases, and 10 bases lay between the germline ends.